This T cell receptor beta chain stems from a study of blood T cells in healthy people across ages (dated by TCRdb to the mid-2010s). With regard to the full study: In model experiments, template switching captured about one uniquely barcoded TCR beta cDNA molecule for every two T cells. Donors of different ages were randomly distributed across sequencing lanes to avoid experimental bias. The study analyzed two additional independent replicas of 1 million unique cDNA reads from the same blood draw for two donors, one aged 18 to 30 and one aged 80 or older. Age-related changes in TCR beta repertoire diversity were measured in the study by deep sequencing normalized with unique cDNA molecular identifiers. Donors were grouped into four age groups: young (average roughly 17 years), middle-aged (39), aged (about 60) and long-lived (just over 80).

The donors were roughly 40 Caucasian individuals from Russia, aged 6 to 90 years, who were systemically healthy. Approximately 9.3 milliliters of peripheral blood were drawn from each donor into EDTA-treated Vacutainer tubes. Ficoll-Paque density-gradient centrifugation was used to isolate PBMCs, with at least 6.5 million per sample. Total RNA was extracted from PBMCs with Trizol reagent, with at least 6 micrograms obtained per sample. For every donor, flow cytometry on a PBMC aliquot measured the percentage of naive CD45RAhigh/CD27high T cells. This clonotype was detected a few times. Its cognate antigen has yet to be identified. The record has no base qualities; no much larger clone is one base away. What the work shows at the level of the full study, not this receptor alone: Because the CMV infection status of the donors was unknown, age-related changes in expanded clonotypes may potentially have been confounded. Observed TCR beta diversity per million T cells fell roughly linearly with age, and a significant reduction was already apparent by age roughly 41. Total diversity estimates from one million sequenced T cells were considered lower bounds and underestimates. Since profiling was done on bulk unsorted PBMCs, naive and antigen-experienced compartments could not be conclusively compared. There was a strong correlation between observed TCR beta diversity and the percentage of naive T cells measured by flow cytometry. Compared with the aged group, the long-lived group had more naive CD4+ T cells, fewer expanded clones and increased TCR diversity, a pattern suggesting age selection.

Libraries came from 5' RACE. The sample was run on an Illumina HiSeq 2500. A second roughly 6 to 12 cycle PCR used a sample-barcoded 5' primer and a J-beta primer mix. A unique molecular identifier was introduced onto each TCR beta cDNA molecule by a template-switch 5' adaptor carrying 12 random nucleotides. At least 3 million CDR3-containing paired-end reads were obtained from each sample. First-strand cDNA was synthesized from all RNA with the Mint cDNA synthesis kit, primed by a TRBC-specific oligonucleotide. All cDNA was treated with uracil-DNA glycosylase and then went through a first 18-cycle PCR with the universal primers M1SS and BC2_uni_R. Per the original workflow: Normalization of each sample was performed by random selection of 1 million high-quality reads, each carrying a distinct molecular identifier. Reads sharing molecular identifiers were discarded rather than binned into consensus sequences. MiTCR, set to a Q25 quality threshold and the strictest error-elimination algorithm, was used for CDR3 identification, clonotype clustering and error correction. A nonparametric unseen species model using Euler transformation provided a lower-bound estimate of total TCR beta diversity. TCRdb trimmed the raw reads at Q25, called clones with MiXCR and kept productive beta chains. Rows are unified per CDR3 protein, each entry keeping the most common DNA and genes. TCRdb, not the original authors, processed these V and J calls. This sample has about 1.7 million distinct CDR3 sequences in its table, and 28% of those were observed once. The top ten clones comprise about 8% of the sample.

The clonotype originates from a woman aged 25 to 39 in good health. Specimen: blood.

The CDR3 region reads CASGQQNYGYTF. The DNA sequence is as follows: TGTGCCAGTGGACAGCAGAACTATGGCTACACCTTC. The rearranged chain carries TRBV12-3 or TRBV12-4 and TRBJ1-2, and the D gene may be TRBD1, 6 bases matching. Its CDR3 holds 12 amino acids, cysteine through phenylalanine. Only CDR3 DNA is held: 36 bases, read in frame from base 1. V is cut by 9 bases and J by 2 bases, and the space between the germline ends is 10 bases.